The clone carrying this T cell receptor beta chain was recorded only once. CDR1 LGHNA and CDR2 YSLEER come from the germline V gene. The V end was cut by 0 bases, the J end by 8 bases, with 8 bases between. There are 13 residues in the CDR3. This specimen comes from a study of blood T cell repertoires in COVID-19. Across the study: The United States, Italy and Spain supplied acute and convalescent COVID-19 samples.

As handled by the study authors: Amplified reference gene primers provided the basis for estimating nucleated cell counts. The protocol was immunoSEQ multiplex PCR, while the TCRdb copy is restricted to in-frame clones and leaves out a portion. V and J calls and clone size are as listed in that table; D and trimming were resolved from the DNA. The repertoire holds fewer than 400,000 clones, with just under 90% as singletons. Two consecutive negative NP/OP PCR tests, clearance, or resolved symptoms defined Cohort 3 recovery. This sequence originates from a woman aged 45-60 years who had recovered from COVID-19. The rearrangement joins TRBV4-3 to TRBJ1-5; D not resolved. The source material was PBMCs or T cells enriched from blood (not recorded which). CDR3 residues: CASSQDQAEPQHF. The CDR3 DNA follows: TGCGCCAGCAGCCAAGATCAAGCCGAGCCCCAGCATTTT.